Presented here are 5 T cell receptor beta chains from one specimen sequenced in a study. Cells sorted as Tregs were CD4+, CD25+ and CD127-/low. Adaptor-ligated barcode primers were used to amplify TRBV12-4/TRBJ1-2 clonotypes. TCRdb called the multiplex PCR reads again in MiXCR, with one record for every CDR3 protein. The sample carries about 210 distinct CDR3 sequences, 21% recorded once. Sequencing input: tumor-infiltrating Tregs sorted from the breast tumor. All receptors come from a female donor with breast cancer.

By share, this clonotype counts as hyperexpanded. This chain connects TRBV12-3 or TRBV12-4 to TRBJ1-2, with D unclear. V lost 3 bases and J 1 base, leaving 6 bases between the germline ends. The CDR3 extends over 13 amino acids. The CDR3, as DNA: TGTGCCAGCAGTTTGCGGGATAACTATGGCTACACCTTC. Protein product: CASSLRDNYGYTF.

This clonotype ranks as large. The CDR3 loop reads CASSDRETGYTF. The DNA for the CDR3 is TGTGCCAGCAGTGACAGGGAAACTGGCTACACCTTC. This chain uses TRBV12-3 or TRBV12-4 with TRBJ1-2; 7 bases fit TRBD1. V shed 5 bases, J shed 7 bases, and the junction held 4 bases outside the gene matches. This CDR3 contains 12 residues.

In its sample, this clonotype is large. CDR3 sequence (DNA): TGTGCCAGCAGAGACAGCTATGGCTACACCTTC. This translates into CASRDSYGYTF. The gene calls are TRBV12-3 or TRBV12-4 and TRBJ1-2, with a tentative D call TRBD1 (5 bases). CDR3 length: 11 residues. V was cut by 6 bases and J by 4 bases, with 6 bases left in between.

This clonotype is large within its sample. V is TRBV12-3 or TRBV12-4 and J is TRBJ1-2, with TRBD1 as a possible D gene (5 bases). V was trimmed by 2 bases and J by 6 bases, leaving 10 bases between them. The CDR3 has 13 residues. The CDR3 region is CASSLRGDNGYTF. As DNA, the CDR3 is TGTGCCAGCAGTTTACGAGGGGATAATGGCTACACCTTC.

By frequency in the sample, this clonotype is large. The V call is TRBV12-3 or TRBV12-4, the J call TRBJ1-2; D gene ambiguous. The CDR3 is 16 amino acids. V was clipped by 6 bases and J by 2 bases, with 19 bases between them. The CDR3 sequence is CASRPEEARINYGYTF. The CDR3 DNA is TGTGCCAGCAGACCCGAGGAGGCACGGATAAACTATGGCTACACCTTC.